The present entry profiles one T cell receptor beta chain with its context. Antigen: not known. Positive PCR dates covered March to December 2020, before US Alpha, Beta and Delta variants. These data originate in a study of vaccination and CD4 T cells after COVID-19. About the study: Six male and four female convalescents took part, two of them Hispanic. Study outcomes and limitations: Recorded median SARS-CoV-2-reactive clonotype numbers increased from about 20 to 38 without reaching significance.

TCRdb re-analysed the PCR reads in MiXCR, keeping a single row per CDR3 protein. Of 21,000 or so distinct CDR3 sequences detected, roughly 61% appear once; the ten largest clones hold 1.1%. Sample: CD4+ T cells from blood, taken before SARS-CoV-2 vaccination. The sequence was collected from a human donor who had recovered from COVID-19.

The CDR3 loop reads CSARGPFPNEKLFF. CDR3 bases: TGCAGTGCTAGGGGACCTTTTCCCAATGAAAAACTGTTTTTT. This chain uses TRBV20-1 with TRBJ1-4, with D possibly TRBD1 on 5 matching bases. CDR3 size: 14 residues. CDR1 is DFQATT and CDR2 is SNEGSKA in the germline V gene (reference sequence). V lost 3 bases, J lost 5 bases, and 13 bases lay in between.